The clone carrying this TCR beta chain has more than one count but fewer than ten. This sample is drawn from a study of blood T cells in healthy people across ages. Germline V gene lookup returns CDR1 DFQATT and CDR2 SNEGSKA (reference sequence). Trimming cost V 6 bases and J 2 bases, with 12 bases left between them. This CDR3 contains 13 residues. Alongside a J-beta primer mix, a sample-barcoded 5' primer served in a second PCR lasting about 7 to 12 cycles. TCRdb re-analysed the 5' RACE reads in MiXCR, keeping a single row per CDR3 protein. The table includes 730,000 or so distinct CDR3 sequences, roughly 47% detected once.

What was sequenced was blood. The TCR was taken from a woman between 55 and 75 years old in good health. J is TRBJ2-3 and V is TRBV20-1; D unclear. This chain's CDR3 is CSAKGGLTDTQYF. CDR3 nucleotides: TGCAGTGCAAAGGGTGGCCTCACAGATACGCAGTATTTT.